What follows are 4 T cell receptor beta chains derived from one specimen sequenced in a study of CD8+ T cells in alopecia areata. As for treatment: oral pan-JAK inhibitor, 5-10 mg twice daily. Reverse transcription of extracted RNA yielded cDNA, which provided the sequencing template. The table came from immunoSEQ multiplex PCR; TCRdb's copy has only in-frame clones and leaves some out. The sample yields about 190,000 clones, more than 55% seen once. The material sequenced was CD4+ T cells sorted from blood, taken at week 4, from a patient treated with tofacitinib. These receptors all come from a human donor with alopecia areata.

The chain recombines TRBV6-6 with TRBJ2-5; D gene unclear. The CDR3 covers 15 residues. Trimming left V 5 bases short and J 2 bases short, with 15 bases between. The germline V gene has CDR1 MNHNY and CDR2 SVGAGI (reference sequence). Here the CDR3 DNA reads TGTGCCAGCAGTCCCCTCCTGACGGGTCAAGAGACCCAGTACTTC. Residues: CASSPLLTGQETQYF.

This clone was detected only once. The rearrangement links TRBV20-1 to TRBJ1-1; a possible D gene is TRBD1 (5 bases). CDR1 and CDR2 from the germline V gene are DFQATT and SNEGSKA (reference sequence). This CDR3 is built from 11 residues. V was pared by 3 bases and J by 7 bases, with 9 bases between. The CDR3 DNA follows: TGCAGTGCTAGTGGGGCATTTGAAGCTTTCTTT. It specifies CSASGAFEAFF.

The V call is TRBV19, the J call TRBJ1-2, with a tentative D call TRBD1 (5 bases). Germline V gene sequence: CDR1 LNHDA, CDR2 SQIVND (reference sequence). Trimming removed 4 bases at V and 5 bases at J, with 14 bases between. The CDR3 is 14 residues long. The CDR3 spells CASSRTGTGYGYTF. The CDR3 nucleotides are TGTGCCAGTAGTAGGACCGGGACGGGATATGGCTACACCTTC.

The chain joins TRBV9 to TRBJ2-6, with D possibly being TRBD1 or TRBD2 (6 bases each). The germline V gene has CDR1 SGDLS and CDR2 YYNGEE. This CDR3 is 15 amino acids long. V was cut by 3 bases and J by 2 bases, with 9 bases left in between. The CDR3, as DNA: TGTGCCAGCAGCGCTCGGGGGCCTGGGGCCAACGTCCTGACTTTC. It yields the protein CASSARGPGANVLTF.